The rows below give T cell receptor beta chains drawn from one sample of a study of blood T cell repertoires in COVID-19. This table comes from immunoSEQ multiplex PCR, and its TCRdb copy is limited to in-frame clones, with some not included. The data hold 91,000 or so clones, with roughly four fifths observed a single time. Sequenced sample: peripheral blood. The origin of the receptors is a man in his fifties with active or convalescent COVID-19. CDR3s include the opening cysteine and the closing phenylalanine or tryptophan. A D gene is named only where the DNA matches it firmly. For some rows the clone size is stated as once, few or many, or as a class when expanded; others skip it.

d_call j_call clone_size v_call cdr3_nt cdr3_aa
TRBD1 TRBJ1-1 . TRBV28 TGTGCCAGCAGTTTGGGGACAGGGGGCACTGAAGCTTTCTTT CASSLGTGGTEAFF
TRBD1 TRBJ1-2 . TRBV5-4 TGTGCCAGCAGCTCCCGACAGGGCTATGGCTACACCTTC CASSSRQGYGYTF
. TRBJ2-7 . TRBV5-5 TGTGCCAGCAGCTTGGCCGGGCAGTACTTC CASSLAGQYF
. TRBJ2-5 . TRBV11-2 TGTGCCAGCACCTTCTGGAGTTCCGAGACCCAGTACTTC CASTFWSSETQYF
. TRBJ1-5 . TRBV3-1/TRBV3-2 TGTGCCAGCAGCCGCGGGTCCTATAATCAGCCCCAGCATTTT CASSRGSYNQPQHF
. TRBJ1-6 . TRBV3-1/TRBV3-2 TGTGCCAGCAGTCTAGACCCCTTGGGTTCACCCCTCCACTTT CASSLDPLGSPLHF
TRBD1 TRBJ2-6 . TRBV7-8 TGTGCCACAGGGGGCAGGGTGTCTGGGGCCAACGTCCTGACTTTC CATGGRVSGANVLTF
. TRBJ2-5 many TRBV5-1 TGCGCCAGCAGTCCGAGGGGGGAGACCCAGTACTTC CASSPRGETQYF
. TRBJ2-1 . TRBV29-1 TGCAGCGTTGAGGGAGACATAGGACTTAATTACAATGAGCAGTTCTTC CSVEGDIGLNYNEQFF
. TRBJ2-7 . TRBV4-3 TGCGCCAGCAGCCAAGAGATTCCCGGGTCGCAGTACTTC CASSQEIPGSQYF
TRBD2 TRBJ2-7 . TRBV6-2/TRBV6-3 TGTGCCAGCAGCCCCTGGAGCGGGGGGCTCCCCTACGAGCAGTACTTC CASSPWSGGLPYEQYF
. TRBJ2-1 . TRBV13 TGTGCCAGCAGCTTAGCTGTCCTAAACAATGAGCAGTTCTTC CASSLAVLNNEQFF
. TRBJ2-2 few TRBV14 TGTGCCAGCAGCGTACGCAGGGTCACCGGGGAGCTGTTTTTT CASSVRRVTGELFF
TRBD1 TRBJ2-2 . TRBV18 TGTGCCAGCTCTAACAGGGGCACCGGGGAGCTGTTTTTT CASSNRGTGELFF
. TRBJ1-1 . TRBV2 TGTGCCAGCAGTACAACCACAGGTACTGAAGCTTTCTTT CASSTTTGTEAFF
TRBD1 TRBJ1-3 . TRBV5-5 TGTGCCAGCAGCTTGGCCGGGACAGATAAAGGAAACACCATATATTTT CASSLAGTDKGNTIYF
. TRBJ1-4 . TRBV18 TGTGCCAGCTCACCAGGGGCAGGATCTCAGGAAAAACTGTTTTTT CASSPGAGSQEKLFF
TRBD1 TRBJ1-3 . TRBV28 TGTGCCAGCAGGCCACCGGGACAGGGAGGTTCTGGAAACACCATATATTTT CASRPPGQGGSGNTIYF
. TRBJ1-2 . TRBV5-1 TGCGCCAGCAGGCTAGAAGACGCTAACTATGGCTACACCTTC CASRLEDANYGYTF
TRBD2 TRBJ2-3 . TRBV9 TGTGCCAGCAGCGTAGCGGGAGCGGGGGGGCCAATGGGCACAGATACGCAGTATTTT CASSVAGAGGPMGTDTQYF